Shown below are 20 T cell receptor beta chains from a single sample sequenced in a study of blood T cells in healthy people across ages. It was with a sample-barcoded 5' primer and a J-beta primer mix that a second PCR of about 6 to 12 cycles was run. MiXCR, applied by TCRdb to the 5' RACE reads, yields one record per CDR3 protein. The table records about 1.6 million distinct CDR3 sequences, 30% to 40% of them present only once. The sample comprised blood. The receptor set was obtained from a woman aged 25-40 years in good health.

This clonotype was seen more than once but under ten times. The V and J genes are TRBV28 and TRBJ1-1; no definite D call. Germline V gene sequence: CDR1 MDHEN, CDR2 SYDVKM. CDR3 length equals 15 residues. The V and J ends lost 3 bases and 4 bases respectively, with 15 bases between them. The CDR3 coding sequence is TGTGCCAGCAGTTTGATCGAGGGTTGGAGCACTGAAGCTTTCTTT. It translates to CASSLIEGWSTEAFF.

A word on this clonotype: The junction differs from germline at one of its ends, possibly a read error. V gene TRBV3-1 combines with J gene TRBJ2-1; D perhaps matches TRBD2 (6 bases). This CDR3 is 12 amino acids long. CDR1 and CDR2 (germline): LGHDT, YNNKEL (reference sequence). As DNA, the CDR3 is TGTGCCAGCACTTTACGGGGGAATGGGCAGTTCTTC. Amino acids: CASTLRGNGQFF.

The chain combines TRBV30 with TRBJ2-1; no clear D. This CDR3 is 13 amino acids long. V shed 2 bases and J shed 9 bases, with 14 bases lying between them. Germline V gene data show CDR1 as GTSNPN and CDR2 as SVGIG (reference sequence). The chain's CDR3 is CAWSSGWGSEQFF. The CDR3 nucleotides are TGTGCCTGGAGTTCCGGATGGGGATCTGAGCAGTTCTTC.

The chain joins TRBV20-1 to TRBJ2-5; tentatively, D is TRBD1 or TRBD2 (6 bases each). Per the germline V gene, CDR1 is DFQATT and CDR2 is SNEGSKA (reference sequence). The CDR3 loop spans 13 amino acids. Trimming stripped 3 bases from V and 5 bases from J, with 13 bases between. The DNA for the CDR3 is TGCAGTGCTAGCGGGGGCTCGGGGGAGACCCAGTACTTC. It encodes CSASGGSGETQYF.

This clonotype turned up a few times. The chain is built from TRBV10-1 and TRBJ1-2, with D possibly being TRBD1 (6 bases). Trimming took off 0 bases at V and 3 bases at J, with 14 bases between the two ends. There are 16 residues in the CDR3. Germline lookup yields CDR1 WNHNN and CDR2 SYGVQD (reference sequence). The CDR3: CASSESAEGTYYGYTF. The CDR3 DNA follows: TGCGCCAGCAGTGAGTCGGCGGAGGGGACATACTATGGCTACACCTTC.

With regard to this clonotype: A much larger clone differs from this one at a single base, so this may be a read error. The rearrangement uses TRBV6-2 or TRBV6-3 and TRBJ2-7; D is unclear. From germline, CDR1 is MNHEY and CDR2 SVGEGT. This CDR3 has 14 amino acids. The CDR3 here is CASSYAGSSYGQYF. The CDR3 coding sequence is TGTGCCAGCAGTTACGCTGGCAGCTCCTACGGGCAGTACTTC.

V is TRBV7-2 and J is TRBJ2-7; no clear D gene. V dropped 5 bases and J dropped 2 bases, with 13 bases sitting between them. Germline V gene lookup returns CDR1 SGHTA and CDR2 FQGNSA. There are 14 residues in the CDR3. The CDR3 DNA sequence: TGTGCCAGCAGCCCTAGTCGCAGAGCCTACGAGCAGTACTTC. It encodes CASSPSRRAYEQYF.

This rearrangement joins TRBV20-1 to TRBJ1-5; 10 bases agree with TRBD1. This CDR3 contains 13 residues. Germline CDR1 is DFQATT and CDR2 is SNEGSKA (reference sequence). Germline trimming cut 5 bases from V and 9 bases from J; bases unmatched to any gene: 7. The CDR3 nucleotides read TGCAGTGCTGCCGGGACAGGGGTGCGGCCCCAGCATTTT. It is translated as CSAAGTGVRPQHF.

This clonotype was detected ten times or more. This rearrangement joins TRBV4-2 to TRBJ2-7, with TRBD2 matching 10 bases. The CDR3 has 16 amino acids. Germline V CDR1 and CDR2: LGHNA, YNFKEQ. J gave up 3 bases and V 0 bases, and 5 bases lay outside the gene matches. This CDR3 is CASSQDRAGGLYEQYF. The CDR3 coding sequence is TGTGCCAGCAGCCAAGATAGAGCGGGGGGGCTCTACGAGCAGTACTTC.

The chain carries TRBV2 and TRBJ2-7; TRBD1 might be the D (6 bases). Germline V gene sequence: CDR1 SNHLY, CDR2 FYNNEI. The CDR3 is made up of 14 amino acids. Trimming stripped 11 bases from V and 5 bases from J, with 22 bases between. CDR3 loop: CAGGMGQGKDEQYF. The CDR3 nucleotides are TGTGCCGGCGGTATGGGCCAGGGGAAAGACGAGCAGTACTTC.

The J gene is TRBJ2-7, the V gene TRBV27; unclear D gene. Germline CDR1 and CDR2: MNHEY and SMNVEV (reference sequence). Trimming left V 6 bases short and J 2 bases short, with 14 bases between. This CDR3 spans 14 amino acids. The CDR3 coding sequence is TGTGCCAGCAGCCCCGGAGTCCTAACCTACGAGCAGTACTTC. This translates into CASSPGVLTYEQYF.

The chain recombines TRBV20-1 with TRBJ2-2; D unresolved. CDR3 length equals 16 residues. V was shortened by 0 bases and J by 6 bases, with 17 bases between the two germline ends. The germline V gene has CDR1 DFQATT and CDR2 SNEGSKA (reference sequence). The CDR3 is CSARDLYSGRAGELFF. Written as DNA, the CDR3 is TGCAGTGCTAGAGATCTGTACTCCGGACGGGCCGGGGAGCTGTTTTTT.

This clonotype was counted only a few times. The CDR3 loop is CSARDVGAGYTF. The CDR3 coding sequence is TGCAGTGCTAGAGATGTCGGGGCTGGCTACACCTTC. The chain has TRBV20-1 and TRBJ1-2; maybe TRBD1 (5 bases). CDR1 is DFQATT and CDR2 is SNEGSKA in the germline V gene (reference sequence). Trimming cost V 0 bases and J 7 bases, with 9 bases left between them. The length of the CDR3 is 12 residues.

The chain links TRBV20-1 to TRBJ2-4, with unresolved D. TRBJ2-7 explains the end of the DNA better; the J call may be wrong. CDR1 is DFQATT, CDR2 SNEGSKA, per germline (reference sequence). The CDR3 loop spans 13 amino acids. CDR3 amino acids: CSTALGNPYEQYF. Here the CDR3 DNA reads TGCAGTACTGCCTTGGGCAATCCCTACGAGCAGTACTTC.

As regards this clonotype: Germline is not matched at one junction end, which may reflect a read error. The CDR3 loop is CSTRVSGTDEQYF. The CDR3 coding sequence is TGCAGTACTAGAGTCTCCGGGACAGACGAGCAGTACTTC. The J gene is TRBJ2-5, the V gene TRBV20-1, with 7 bases aligning to TRBD1. The J call is uncertain, as TRBJ2-7 better fits the DNA end. Germline V gene sequence: CDR1 DFQATT, CDR2 SNEGSKA (reference sequence). The CDR3 covers 13 residues.

The CDR3 loop is CASSEMDRVQETQYF. The CDR3 coding sequence is TGTGCCAGCAGTGAAATGGACAGGGTGCAAGAGACCCAGTACTTC. The chain uses TRBV2 and TRBJ2-5, with TRBD1 identical over 8 bases. J was trimmed by 2 bases and V by 2 bases; bases with no gene match: 4. This CDR3 has 15 amino acids. Germline V lookup: CDR1 SNHLY, CDR2 FYNNEI. Variable domain in full (rest from reference TRBV2 and TRBJ2-5): EPEVTQTPSHQVTQMGQEVILRCVPISNHLYFYWYRQILGQKVEFLVSFYNNEISEKSEIFDDQFSVERPDGSNFTLKIRSTKLEDSAMYFCASSEMDRVQETQYFGPGTRLLVL.

This chain uses TRBV7-9 with TRBJ2-3; D remains ambiguous. V lost 2 bases and J lost 1, with 10 bases in between. CDR1 SEHNR and CDR2 FQNEAQ come from the germline V gene (reference sequence). The CDR3 is 15 residues long. CDR3: CASSLQAPGTDTQYF. CDR3 in DNA: TGTGCCAGCAGCTTACAAGCGCCTGGCACAGATACGCAGTATTTT.

V is TRBV5-6 and J is TRBJ2-3; a weak D match, TRBD1 (5 bases). The CDR3 is 16 residues long. Germline values: CDR1 SGHDT, CDR2 YYEEEE. Trimming removed 2 bases at V and 2 bases at J, with 15 bases between. CDR3 nucleotide sequence: TGTGCCAGCAGCTTTTTGGGGCCACCTGACACAGATACGCAGTATTTT. Protein: CASSFLGPPDTDTQYF.

This clonotype was detected a few times. The chain has TRBV7-2 and TRBJ1-2; D might be TRBD1 (5 bases). V was trimmed by 5 bases and J by 10 bases, leaving 14 bases between them. The length of the CDR3 is 12 residues. The germline CDR1 and CDR2 sequences are SGHTA and FQGNSA. In nucleotides, the CDR3 is TGTGCCAGCAGCGGGGACGAGGAACCCTACACCTTC. Its protein is CASSGDEEPYTF.

This clonotype was counted at least ten times. The genes are TRBV4-2 and TRBJ2-7, with TRBD2 identical over 8 bases. Germline V gene sequence: CDR1 LGHNA, CDR2 YNFKEQ. This CDR3 contains 15 residues. V was clipped by 1 base and J by 5 bases; unmatched bases: 7. The DNA of the CDR3 is TGTGCCAGCAGCCAAGTAAAAGCGGGGGTTAACGAGCAGTACTTC. It is translated as CASSQVKAGVNEQYF.